This T cell receptor beta chain originates from a study of blood T cell repertoires in COVID-19. Looking at the study overall: COVID-19 samples from acute and convalescent phases originated in the United States, Italy and Spain. In each case, the material was cDNA or gDNA derived from T cells, B-cell-depleted T cells, or PBMCs.

The table lists this clone with a count of one. The length of the CDR3 is 16 residues. V dropped 3 bases and J dropped 2; count of bases not matched to a gene: 7. The germline V gene encodes CDR1 SEHNR and CDR2 FQNEAQ (reference sequence). The authors' processing: The authors estimated nucleated cell counts from reference gene primer amplification. Sequenced by immunoSEQ multiplex PCR; TCRdb stores in-frame clones only, minus some. V, J and clone size were drawn from that table, and D and trimming were deduced from the DNA. The sample shows 30,000 to 40,000 clones, about nine tenths of them seen only once.

The specimen was peripheral blood. The rearrangement joins TRBV7-9 to TRBJ1-3, with 7 bases aligning to TRBD1. The receptor was isolated from a man aged 45-60 years with active COVID-19. In DNA form, the CDR3 reads TGTGCCAGCAGCTTCAGACAGGGATCGGCTGGAAACACCATATATTTT. Amino acids: CASSFRQGSAGNTIYF.